The T cell receptor (beta chain) under discussion was sequenced for a study of human T cells and chemical hapten exposure. TCRdb ran MiXCR on the RACE reads and lists one entry per CDR3 protein. The sample shows roughly 380,000 distinct CDR3 sequences, 5.1% of them seen only once. The time point: pre-sensitization, week 0. Treatment noted: therapeutic diphenylcyclopropenone sensitization with weekly scalp DPC. This clonotype was detected ten times or more. Sequenced here: whole blood, sampled in connection with sensitization to the hapten diphenylcyclopropenone (DPC). The TCR was taken from a woman between 50 and 59 years old with alopecia areata. Some clones in this sample may be carry-over from other donors' samples.

CDR3 residues: CAIRSAGGHNEQFF. The CDR3 DNA sequence: TGTGCCATCAGGAGTGCGGGAGGGCACAATGAGCAGTTCTTC. The chain has TRBV10-3 and TRBJ2-1; TRBD2 agrees at 9 bases. The CDR3 contains 14 residues. Germline CDR1 is ENHRY and CDR2 is SYGVKD. V dropped 6 bases and J dropped 5; count of bases not matched to a gene: 5.